What follows are 4 T cell receptor beta chains derived from one specimen sequenced in a study of T cells in Graves' hyperthyroidism and ophthalmopathy. The investigators amplified TCR beta CDR3 regions from RNA transcripts. An initial round of RT-PCR targeting the TCR CDR3 relied on the HTBI primer set. TCRdb analysed the multiplex PCR reads with MiXCR anew, one entry per CDR3 protein. The data show some 350,000 distinct CDR3 sequences, about 13% seen once. The sample was blood. These receptor sequences come from a woman aged 40 to 50 with Graves' ophthalmopathy.

The rearrangement links TRBV27 to TRBJ1-2, with TRBD1 matching 7 bases. Per germline, CDR1 MNHEY and CDR2 SMNVEV (reference sequence). The length of the CDR3 is 14 residues. Trimming took 2 bases from V and 4 from J; bases not matched to a gene: 4. In DNA, the CDR3 is TGTGCCAGCAGTTTAGGGGGACAGACCTATGGCTACACCTTC. Translation gives CASSLGGQTYGYTF.

This clonotype came up many times. The V call is TRBV28, the J call TRBJ2-5; 7 bases match TRBD2. This CDR3 comprises 16 residues. Trimming cost V 5 bases and J 3 bases; bases outside gene matches: 12. Germline V gives CDR1 MDHEN, CDR2 SYDVKM. CDR3 amino acids: CASSPLGAGAEETQYF. The CDR3 DNA reads TGTGCCAGCAGTCCCCTAGGGGCGGGAGCCGAAGAGACCCAGTACTTC.

This clonotype was picked up many times. V is TRBV25-1 and J is TRBJ1-1; no firm D call. The germline V and J ends were trimmed by 3 bases and 0 bases, with 11 bases remaining between them. This CDR3 has 15 residues. Germline V gene data show CDR1 as MGHDK and CDR2 as SYGVNS. CDR3 sequence (DNA): TGTGCCAGCAGTGACCCGGCCTCCCTGAACACTGAAGCTTTCTTT. Translated: CASSDPASLNTEAFF.

This clonotype was seen a few times. The chain links TRBV5-1 to TRBJ2-5; TRBD1 is a possible D gene (6 bases). Germline loops: CDR1 SGHRS, CDR2 YFSETQ. The CDR3 spans 15 residues. Trimming pared 2 bases from V and 2 bases from J, leaving 13 bases between. This chain's CDR3 is CASSLTQGPQETQYF. The CDR3 bases are TGCGCCAGCAGCTTAACGCAGGGGCCGCAAGAGACCCAGTACTTC.